These 25 T cell receptor beta chains share one sample of origin, sequenced in a study of shared clonotypes between healthy human individuals. TCRdb's table, derived via immunoSEQ multiplex PCR, lists solely in-frame clones and lacks some. The table records millions of clones, over 90% of them present only once. The sequenced sample was naive CD4+ T cells from PBMCs. Subset given: CD45RA+ positively selected. The receptors were sampled from a man in his late teens or twenties in good health. Some clones in this sample may be carry-over from other donors' samples.

The rearrangement joins TRBV6-5 to TRBJ2-5; D unclear. The CDR3 has 13 residues. Trimming removed 6 bases from V and 1 base from J, with 9 bases in between. Germline V gives CDR1 MNHEY, CDR2 SVGAGI. The DNA for the CDR3 is TGTGCCAGCAGCCAGATGGGCCAAGAGACCCAGTACTTC. It encodes CASSQMGQETQYF.

This clone has just one count. J is TRBJ1-4 and V is TRBV28, with a possible D match to TRBD1 (6 bases). This CDR3 is 15 amino acids long. Germline lookup yields CDR1 MDHEN and CDR2 SYDVKM. V gave up 2 bases and J gave up 8 bases, with 15 bases separating them. CDR3 residues: CASSLTGGDLEKLFF. The CDR3 DNA is TGTGCCAGCAGTTTAACGGGGGGCGACCTGGAAAAACTGTTTTTT.

The chain is built from TRBV7-2 and TRBJ1-3; a possible D gene is TRBD1 (5 bases). Germline V gene lookup returns CDR1 SGHTA and CDR2 FQGNSA. The CDR3 loop spans 15 amino acids. Between the trimmed V and J ends, which lost 4 bases and 7 bases, there was a span of 17 bases. The DNA for the CDR3 is TGTGCCAGCAGCTCGGACGCTCTCCGGGGGAACACCATATATTTT. Translation: CASSSDALRGNTIYF.

The chain couples TRBV30 to TRBJ1-5, with D perhaps TRBD1 (6 bases). The CDR3 contains 12 residues. The germline CDR1 and CDR2 sequences are GTSNPN and SVGIG (reference sequence). V lost 1 base, J lost 6 bases, and 7 bases lay in between. The CDR3 spells CAWSADSQPQHF. In nucleotides, the CDR3 is TGTGCCTGGAGTGCGGACAGTCAGCCCCAGCATTTT.

This rearrangement joins TRBV7-2 to TRBJ2-7, with D uncertain. The CDR3 has 12 residues. From germline, CDR1 is SGHTA and CDR2 FQGNSA. V shed 8 bases and J shed 2 bases, with 10 bases lying between them. The CDR3 reads CASRSSPYEQYF. The CDR3 DNA sequence: TGTGCCAGCCGCTCCAGTCCCTACGAGCAGTACTTC.

The J gene is TRBJ2-6, the V gene TRBV6-1, with D maybe TRBD1 (5 bases). From germline, CDR1 is MNHNS and CDR2 SASEGT. This CDR3 has 14 amino acids. Trimming left V 8 bases short and J 1 base short, with 9 bases between. CDR3 sequence: CASGASSGANVLTF. The CDR3 DNA sequence: TGTGCCAGCGGGGCTTCGTCTGGGGCCAACGTCCTGACTTTC.

Only a few counts were recorded for this clone. The chain joins TRBV30 to TRBJ1-5, with D perhaps TRBD1 (5 bases). In germline, CDR1 is GTSNPN, CDR2 SVGIG (reference sequence). The V and J ends lost 1 base and 2 bases respectively, with 15 bases between them. The CDR3 contains 16 residues. The CDR3 nucleotides read TGTGCCTGGAGTGGGACCCGAATCAGGGGCAATCAGCCCCAGCATTTT. This encodes CAWSGTRIRGNQPQHF.

The genes are TRBV5-1 and TRBJ2-2; 7 bases fit TRBD1. The CDR3 spans 18 residues. J lost 0 bases, V lost 4 bases, and 12 bases had no gene match. The germline CDR1 and CDR2 sequences are SGHRS and YFSETQ. CDR3 nucleotides: TGCGCCAGCAGCACTTTCAGGGGGTCCTTTCCGAACACCGGGGAGCTGTTTTTT. Translated: CASSTFRGSFPNTGELFF.

The chain carries TRBV19 and TRBJ2-2; the match to TRBD2 covers 7 bases. The CDR3 has 15 residues. After removal of 3 bases from V and 6 bases from J, the junction contained 7 bases not matched to a gene. Looked up from germline, CDR1 is LNHDA and CDR2 is SQIVND (reference sequence). The CDR3 protein is CASSMMAGVAGELFF. CDR3 in DNA: TGTGCCAGTAGTATGATGGCGGGAGTCGCCGGGGAGCTGTTTTTT.

V is TRBV25-1 and J is TRBJ2-5, with a possible D match to TRBD2 (5 bases). The V end was cut by 1 base, the J end by 5 bases, with 5 bases between. This CDR3 has 12 residues. The germline CDR1 and CDR2 sequences are MGHDK and SYGVNS. The CDR3 here is CASSESGETQYF. Here the CDR3 DNA reads TGTGCCAGCAGTGAATCGGGGGAGACCCAGTACTTC.

The chain employs TRBV28 and TRBJ2-5; 9 nucleotides match TRBD1. The J call may not be correct, given that the DNA end is closer to TRBJ2-7. CDR3 length: 15 residues. Germline V gene lookup returns CDR1 MDHEN and CDR2 SYDVKM. The CDR3 sequence: CASSHWGQGDYEQYF. CDR3 nucleotides: TGTGCCAGCAGCCACTGGGGACAGGGCGACTACGAGCAGTACTTC.

The chain joins TRBV5-4 to TRBJ1-2; a weak D match, TRBD1 (6 bases). Germline CDR1 SGHNT, CDR2 YYREEE (reference sequence). The CDR3 sequence is 13 residues long. The V end lost 2 bases, the J end lost 8 bases, and 13 bases lay between the germline ends. The CDR3 loop is CASSLQGRRGYTF. The CDR3, as DNA: TGTGCCAGCAGCTTACAGGGCCGGCGCGGCTACACCTTC.

This clone showed up just once. The chain recombines TRBV4-3 with TRBJ1-6, with 7 bases matching TRBD1. The CDR3 has 17 residues. The V and J ends lost 3 bases and 7 bases, in that order; junction bases with no gene match: 12. Germline CDR1 LGHNA, CDR2 YSLEER. Here the CDR3 DNA reads TGCGCCAGCAGCCAGAGGGGGACGGGACAGAGCAATTCACCCCTCCACTTT. Translation: CASSQRGTGQSNSPLHF.

The J gene is TRBJ1-2, the V gene TRBV14; 11 positions agree with TRBD1. The trim removed 1 base at V and 6 bases at J, leaving 1 base unmatched. The CDR3 sequence is 14 residues long. Germline CDR1 SGHDN, CDR2 FVKESK. The CDR3 nucleotides read TGTGCCAGCAGCCAAGGGACAGGGGGCGATGGCTACACCTTC. Its translation is CASSQGTGGDGYTF.

This chain uses TRBV7-2 with TRBJ2-7; the D gene is possibly TRBD1 (7 bases). Germline lookup yields CDR1 SGHTA and CDR2 FQGNSA. V gave up 0 bases and J gave up 3 bases, with 12 bases separating them. The CDR3 is made up of 15 amino acids. The CDR3 protein is CASSLAPGGGYEQYF. The CDR3 nucleotides are TGTGCCAGCAGCTTAGCCCCAGGGGGAGGCTACGAGCAGTACTTC.

This chain joins TRBV4-1 and TRBJ1-1; no firm D call. Germline V gene sequence: CDR1 MGHRA, CDR2 YSYEKL. V lost 1 base, J lost 6 bases, and 9 bases lay in between. The CDR3 runs to 13 residues. The CDR3 DNA reads TGCGCCAGCAGCCAAGTCGGTGAGGCTGAAGCTTTCTTT. This translates into CASSQVGEAEAFF.

The V gene is TRBV29-1, the J gene TRBJ1-3, with no clear D. The CDR3 runs to 14 residues. Between the trimmed V and J ends, which lost 7 bases and 2 bases, there was a span of 15 bases. Germline V CDR1 and CDR2: SQVTM, ANQGSEA. In DNA form, the CDR3 reads TGCAGCGCTCGTCGGCATGGGGCTGGAAACACCATATATTTT. The encoded protein is CSARRHGAGNTIYF.

The chain employs TRBV2 and TRBJ1-5, with D possibly TRBD1 on 5 matching bases. Looked up from germline, CDR1 is SNHLY and CDR2 is FYNNEI. V shed 7 bases and J shed 2 bases, with 12 bases lying between them. The CDR3 is 14 amino acids. The CDR3 spells CASMGREGNQPQHF. CDR3 bases: TGTGCCAGCATGGGCAGGGAGGGCAATCAGCCCCAGCATTTT.

DNA of the CDR3: TGTGCCATCACCCACCTCACAGGGACAGAAGACTCTCGGGATGGCTACACCTTC. Its protein product is CAITHLTGTEDSRDGYTF. This chain joins TRBV10-3 and TRBJ1-2, with 7 bases lining up with TRBD1. Per germline, CDR1 ENHRY and CDR2 SYGVKD. V gave up 7 bases and J gave up 6 bases; unmatched junction bases: 23. CDR3 length equals 18 residues.

The chain couples TRBV2 to TRBJ2-3, with 7 positions matching TRBD2. The germline V gene encodes CDR1 SNHLY and CDR2 FYNNEI. CDR3 length equals 14 residues. V dropped 6 bases and J dropped 2; count of bases not matched to a gene: 5. CDR3 DNA: TGTGCCAGCAGCCTAGCGGAAACCACAGATACGCAGTATTTT. Its translation: CASSLAETTDTQYF.

The chain uses TRBV6-5 and TRBJ2-7, with unresolved D. This CDR3 is 14 amino acids long. V was cut by 2 bases and J by 2 bases, with 10 bases left in between. Germline CDR1 reads MNHEY; CDR2 reads SVGAGI. This CDR3 reads CASSYRTPTYEQYF. For the CDR3, the DNA is TGTGCCAGCAGTTACAGAACACCTACCTACGAGCAGTACTTC.

The chain uses TRBV2 and TRBJ1-1; TRBD1 might be the D (5 bases). The CDR3 totals 15 residues. V was trimmed by 6 bases and J by 2 bases, leaving 16 bases between them. CDR1 and CDR2 from the germline V gene are SNHLY and FYNNEI. CDR3 sequence reads: CASRDGGRYNTEAFF. CDR3 nucleotide sequence: TGTGCCAGCAGGGACGGGGGTCGATACAACACTGAAGCTTTCTTT. The full variable domain, in which reference TRBV2 and TRBJ1-1 provide the parts outside the CDR3, is EPEVTQTPSHQVTQMGQEVILRCVPISNHLYFYWYRQILGQKVEFLVSFYNNEISEKSEIFDDQFSVERPDGSNFTLKIRSTKLEDSAMYFCASRDGGRYNTEAFFGQGTRLTVV.

Comment on this clone: Other DNA sequences within the sample encode an identical CDR3. The V gene is TRBV2, the J gene TRBJ2-7; 7 bases are shared with TRBD1. Germline trimming cut 2 bases from V and 4 bases from J; bases unmatched to any gene: 5. CDR3 size: 14 residues. From germline, CDR1 is SNHLY and CDR2 FYNNEI. Here the CDR3 reads CASSEQGEGYEQYF. CDR3 nucleotide sequence: TGTGCCAGCAGTGAACAGGGGGAAGGGTACGAGCAGTACTTC.

Turning to this clone: Different DNA sequences within this sample yield the same CDR3. The rearrangement uses TRBV10-3 and TRBJ2-7; perhaps TRBD1 as D (5 bases). The V gene's germline CDR1 is ENHRY and CDR2 SYGVKD. The CDR3 is made up of 11 amino acids. Trimming left V 6 bases short and J 5 bases short, with 8 bases between. The CDR3: CAISGRDEQYF. In DNA, the CDR3 is TGTGCCATCAGCGGCAGGGACGAGCAGTACTTC.

V gene TRBV6-1 combines with J gene TRBJ2-5; possible D gene TRBD1, 5 bases. The germline V gene encodes CDR1 MNHNS and CDR2 SASEGT. CDR3 length: 14 amino acids. Trimming removed 7 bases from V and 0 bases from J, with 12 bases in between. For the CDR3, the DNA is TGTGCCAGCAAGACAGCCCCGTACCAAGAGACCCAGTACTTC. Translated, it gives CASKTAPYQETQYF.